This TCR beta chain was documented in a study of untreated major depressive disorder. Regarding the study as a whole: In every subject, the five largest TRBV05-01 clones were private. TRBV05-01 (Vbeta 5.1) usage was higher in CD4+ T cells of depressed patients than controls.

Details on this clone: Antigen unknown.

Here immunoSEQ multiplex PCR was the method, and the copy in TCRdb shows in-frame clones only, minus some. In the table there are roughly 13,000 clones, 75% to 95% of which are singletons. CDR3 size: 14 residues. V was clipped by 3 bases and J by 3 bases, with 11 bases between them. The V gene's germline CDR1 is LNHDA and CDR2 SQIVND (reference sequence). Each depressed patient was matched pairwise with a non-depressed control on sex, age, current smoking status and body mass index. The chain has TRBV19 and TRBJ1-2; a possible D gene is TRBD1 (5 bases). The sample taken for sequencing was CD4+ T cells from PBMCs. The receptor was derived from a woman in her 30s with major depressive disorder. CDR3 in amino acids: CASSIPGTHYGYTF. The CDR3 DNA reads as TGTGCCAGTAGTATCCCTGGGACTCACTATGGCTACACCTTC. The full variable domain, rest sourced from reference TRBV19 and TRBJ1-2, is DGGITQSPKYLFRKEGQNVTLSCEQNLNHDAMYWYRQDPGQGLRLIYYSQIVNDFQKGDIAEGYSVSREKKESFPLTVTSAQKNPTAFYLCASSIPGTHYGYTFGSGTRLTVV.